The TCR beta chain under discussion was sequenced for a study of cytomegalovirus exposure and HLA in healthy donors. Vbeta (60) and Jbeta (13) primers were used in the PCR. Data came from immunoSEQ multiplex PCR; TCRdb stores just in-frame clones and leaves some out. The profile covers under 200,000 clones, with 60% to 85% appearing a single time and 0.7% to 0.8% taken by the ten largest. The CDR3 contains 16 residues. The ends lost 5 bases at V and 4 bases at J; junction bases unmatched: 8. The germline V gene has CDR1 LGHNA and CDR2 YSLEER. This clone turned up a few times. Its target is not known. The study's findings and limits: Later analysis suggested most CMV-associated TCR beta chains were HLA-restricted. Sequencing artifact likely explains a cluster of highly shared sequence variants.

This rearrangement joins TRBV4-3 to TRBJ2-2; 9 nucleotides agree with TRBD2. This sequence originates from a female donor in good health and CMV-seronegative. Sequences were obtained from PBMCs. CDR3 in amino acids: CASSNRAGGPTGELFF. CDR3 DNA sequence: TGCGCCAGCAGCAACCGGGCGGGGGGGCCCACCGGGGAGCTGTTTTTT.